The clone carrying this TCR beta chain came up a few times. Since a much larger clone is just one base distant, this may be a read error. Assembly of TCR beta libraries relied on iRepertoire HTBI primers together with Arm-PCR of CDR3 regions. TCRdb called the multiplex PCR reads again in MiXCR, with one record for every CDR3 protein. The data show roughly 400,000 distinct CDR3 sequences, roughly 15% seen once. This sample is part of a study of regulatory T cells in long-lasting Graves disease. Study in general: The antithyroid drugs taken by newly diagnosed Graves' patients had been used for under 3 months.

This CDR3 contains 12 residues. Germline V CDR1 and CDR2: SGHNT, YENEEA. Time point denoted: newly diagnosed GD, antithyroid drugs for less than 3 months. Scientists built the TCR library using RNA that was extracted from PBMCs. Another study also made use of these data, one on T cells in Graves' hyperthyroidism and ophthalmopathy. This second study notes: Those patients with uncontrolled infection, other autoimmune disease, pregnancy or lactation were excluded.

The sample here was peripheral blood mononuclear cells (PBMCs), taken at new diagnosis, from a patient treated with antithyroid drugs. The receptor was isolated from a woman in her forties with Graves disease. V gene TRBV11-3 combines with J gene TRBJ2-3; 8 bases line up with TRBD2. The CDR3 is CASGLDREGQYF. In DNA, the CDR3 is TGTGCCAGCGGCTTAGACCGGGAGGGGCAGTATTTT.